This TCR beta chain was documented in a study of CD8 T cells in Susac syndrome. RNA amounts of roughly 0.45 to 1 ug underwent reverse transcription with random hexamers. Amplification of the TCR beta CDR3 was carried out by immunoSEQ multiplex PCR, which spanned a total of 54 Vbeta and 13 Jbeta segments. Via MiXCR, TCRdb re-called the immunoSEQ multiplex PCR reads, giving one row per CDR3 protein. The table has approximately 100,000 distinct CDR3 sequences, 80% to 95% seen once. CDR1 is SEHNR and CDR2 is FQNEAQ in the germline V gene (reference sequence). The CDR3 runs to 13 residues. Between the trimmed V and J ends, which lost 7 bases and 2 bases, there was a span of 10 bases. This clonotype was seen only once.

This clonotype originated in a human donor in good health. The J gene is TRBJ2-3, the V gene TRBV7-9; D is unclear. The material sequenced was CD8+ T cells from PBMCs. The CDR3 nucleotides read TGTGCCAGCAACTTTGATATCACAGATACGCAGTATTTT. This translates into CASNFDITDTQYF.